These 19 T cell receptor beta chains share one sample of origin, sequenced in a study of blood T cell repertoires in COVID-19. TCRdb keeps only in-frame clones here, not all; method: immunoSEQ multiplex PCR. The table shows some 180,000 clones, with around 90% occurring only once. The sample taken for sequencing was peripheral blood. These receptors were obtained from a young man with COVID-19, enrolled during active disease.

The chain carries TRBV12-3 or TRBV12-4 and TRBJ2-2; D uncertain. This CDR3 has 12 amino acids. V lost 3 bases and J 6 bases, leaving 5 bases between the germline ends. Here the CDR3 DNA reads TGTGCCAGCAGTTTCGTCTCCGGGGAGCTGTTTTTT. This sequence encodes CASSFVSGELFF.

This CDR3 reads CASRAQGVVTDTQYF. The CDR3 DNA sequence: TGTGCCAGTAGGGCACAGGGGGTTGTCACAGATACGCAGTATTTT. The gene calls are TRBV19 and TRBJ2-3, with TRBD1 matching over 8 bases. The CDR3 totals 15 residues. The germline V gene encodes CDR1 LNHDA and CDR2 SQIVND (reference sequence). With V trimmed by 6 bases and J by 2 bases, 7 bases remained unmatched.

The chain joins TRBV9 to TRBJ2-7; a weak D match, TRBD2 (6 bases). The CDR3 is made up of 15 amino acids. CDR1 and CDR2 (germline): SGDLS, YYNGEE. Trimming left V 4 bases short and J 2 bases short, with 16 bases between. This chain's CDR3 is CASSPRVSGPYEQYF. In nucleotides, the CDR3 is TGTGCCAGCAGCCCCCGGGTTAGCGGACCCTACGAGCAGTACTTC.

This clone was seen a handful of times. The chain couples TRBV27 to TRBJ2-2; 14 bases match TRBD2. The CDR3 is 19 residues long. The germline V gene encodes CDR1 MNHEY and CDR2 SMNVEV (reference sequence). V lost 6 bases and J lost 6; bases outside the gene matches: 15. CDR3 sequence reads: CASSHGTSGRSLWAGELFF. DNA of the CDR3: TGTGCCAGCAGCCACGGGACTAGCGGGAGATCCCTATGGGCCGGGGAGCTGTTTTTT.

This rearrangement joins TRBV29-1 to TRBJ1-1; no clear D. This CDR3 contains 13 residues. The V end lost 7 bases, the J end lost 6 bases, and 18 bases lay between the germline ends. Germline CDR1 is SQVTM and CDR2 is ANQGSEA. The CDR3 bases are TGCAGCGCCATTTCCCTTGGGCCGGCTGAAGCTTTCTTT. Encoded protein: CSAISLGPAEAFF.

The gene calls are TRBV6-5 and TRBJ2-3; the match to TRBD2 covers 14 bases. V was clipped by 6 bases and J by 2 bases; unmatched bases: 1. Germline V CDR1 and CDR2: MNHEY, SVGAGI. CDR3 length: 15 residues. The CDR3 region is CASRGLAGDTDTQYF. The DNA of the CDR3 is TGTGCCAGCAGGGGACTAGCGGGAGACACAGATACGCAGTATTTT.

This chain connects TRBV23-1 to TRBJ1-1, with no clear D. TRBV23-1 is reported as an ORF; its role is uncertain. Trimming cost V 10 bases and J 0 bases, with 9 bases left between them. The CDR3 is 12 residues long. CDR3: CAKGGLNTEAFF. CDR3 bases: TGCGCCAAGGGAGGGCTGAACACTGAAGCTTTCTTT.

V gene TRBV4-1 combines with J gene TRBJ2-1, with 8 bases aligning to TRBD2. Germline V gene data show CDR1 as MGHRA and CDR2 as YSYEKL. The ends lost 3 bases at V and 4 bases at J; junction bases unmatched: 8. The CDR3 runs to 16 residues. The CDR3 DNA reads as TGCGCCAGCAGCCACCCGGGACTAGGGGCTTACAATGAGCAGTTCTTC. It codes for CASSHPGLGAYNEQFF.

This clone was observed once. The chain has TRBV11-2 and TRBJ2-1, with 11 bases lining up with TRBD2. The CDR3 runs to 16 residues. The ends lost 3 bases at V and 1 base at J; junction bases unmatched: 2. Germline values: CDR1 SGHAT, CDR2 FQNNGV. CDR3 sequence reads: CASSFTSGRSYNEQFF. The DNA for the CDR3 is TGTGCCAGCAGCTTTACTAGCGGGAGATCCTACAATGAGCAGTTCTTC.

The table lists this clone with a count of one. V and J are TRBV7-9 and TRBJ2-1; TRBD2 matches at 8 bases. The CDR3 has 12 amino acids. V gave up 11 bases and J gave up 9 bases; unmatched junction bases: 9. Germline assignment: CDR1 SEHNR and CDR2 FQNEAQ (reference sequence). The CDR3 spells CAGSAGAGEQFF. The CDR3 DNA is TGTGCCGGGTCAGCGGGAGCGGGTGAGCAGTTCTTC.

This clone came up once. The chain carries TRBV18 and TRBJ2-1, with 9 bases identical to TRBD2. There are 15 residues in the CDR3. Trimming took 3 bases from V and 5 from J; bases not matched to a gene: 5. The V gene's germline CDR1 is KGHSH and CDR2 LQKENI. The CDR3 protein is CASSPPGLANNEQFF. DNA for the CDR3: TGTGCCAGCTCACCTCCGGGACTAGCTAACAATGAGCAGTTCTTC.

V gene TRBV4-1 combines with J gene TRBJ1-2; D may be TRBD1 (5 bases). V lost 4 bases and J 2 bases, leaving 17 bases between the germline ends. The CDR3 is 16 amino acids. CDR1 and CDR2 (germline): MGHRA, YSYEKL. CDR3 sequence reads: CASSPFQGLFNYGYTF. The CDR3 nucleotides are TGCGCCAGCAGCCCCTTCCAGGGCCTCTTCAACTATGGCTACACCTTC.

This clone was recorded once. The V gene is TRBV11-2, the J gene TRBJ2-6; unclear D gene. The CDR3 contains 13 residues. CDR1 and CDR2 (germline): SGHAT, FQNNGV. Trimming left V 5 bases short and J 1 base short, with 3 bases between. The CDR3 region has the DNA TGTGCCAGCAGCCCATCTGGGGCCAACGTCCTGACTTTC. Its translation is CASSPSGANVLTF.

The chain carries TRBV7-9 and TRBJ2-7; tentative D call: TRBD2 (6 bases). V shed 5 bases and J shed 2 bases, with 16 bases lying between them. From germline, CDR1 is SEHNR and CDR2 FQNEAQ (reference sequence). The CDR3 is 15 residues long. The DNA of the CDR3 is TGTGCCAGCAGCGACATCTGGGCGGGAACCTACGAGCAGTACTTC. Its protein is CASSDIWAGTYEQYF.

The J gene is TRBJ2-7, the V gene TRBV4-3, with D possibly TRBD2 on 5 matching bases. Germline values: CDR1 LGHNA, CDR2 YSLEER. V was pared by 0 bases and J by 5 bases, with 23 bases between. The CDR3 extends over 18 amino acids. Here the CDR3 DNA reads TGCGCCAGCAGCCAAGATCTTAGTAACGGACTCCTAAGCGACGAGCAGTACTTC. Translating it yields CASSQDLSNGLLSDEQYF.

This chain joins TRBV6-5 and TRBJ1-6; 10 bases match TRBD1. The CDR3 is 13 amino acids. Germline trimming cut 7 bases from V and 9 bases from J; bases unmatched to any gene: 3. Per the germline V gene, CDR1 is MNHEY and CDR2 is SVGAGI. CDR3 sequence (DNA): TGTGCCAGCAAGGGGACAGGGGTTTCACCCCTCCACTTT. Translation: CASKGTGVSPLHF.

The CDR3 spells CASSQVQGKGSPLHF. The CDR3 bases are TGTGCCAGCAGCCAAGTACAGGGGAAGGGCTCACCCCTCCACTTT. The V and J genes are TRBV4-2 and TRBJ1-6, with 7 positions matching TRBD1. CDR3 length: 15 amino acids. Looked up from germline, CDR1 is LGHNA and CDR2 is YNFKEQ. Trimming took 1 base from V and 10 from J; bases not matched to a gene: 7.

The V gene is TRBV19, the J gene TRBJ2-2; D perhaps matches TRBD1 (6 bases). Trimming removed 3 bases at V and 3 bases at J, with 11 bases between. The CDR3 has 15 residues. CDR1 LNHDA and CDR2 SQIVND come from the germline V gene (reference sequence). CDR3 sequence (DNA): TGTGCCAGTAGTATCCACAGGGTATACACCGGGGAGCTGTTTTTT. This codes for CASSIHRVYTGELFF. Full variable domain (rest looked up from reference TRBV19 and TRBJ2-2): DGGITQSPKYLFRKEGQNVTLSCEQNLNHDAMYWYRQDPGQGLRLIYYSQIVNDFQKGDIAEGYSVSREKKESFPLTVTSAQKNPTAFYLCASSIHRVYTGELFFGEGSRLTVL.

Details on this clone: Germline and junction disagree at one end, which may indicate a read error. V is TRBV28 and J is TRBJ1-4, with D possibly matching TRBD1 (5 bases). The CDR3 runs 18 residues. Germline CDR1 reads MDHEN; CDR2 reads SYDVKM. CDR3 DNA sequence: TGTGCCAGCAGTGCACCCGAGACAGAATTTGCTACTAATGAAAAACTGCTTTTT. This gives the protein CASSAPETEFATNEKLLF.